Listed here are 6 T cell receptor beta chains from one sample, sequenced in a study of identical twins. Each CDR3 protein gets one entry after TCRdb re-called the 5' RACE reads with MiXCR. The data show about 200,000 distinct CDR3 sequences, approximately 5.9% seen once. The same data also went into a second study, on T cells expressing NK-cell markers.

Sequenced input: CD8+ T cells sorted from blood. Every receptor here comes from a woman aged 18-29 years in good health.

This clonotype has at least ten counts. V usage is TRBV2 and J usage is TRBJ1-1, with 10 bases aligning to TRBD1. J was trimmed by 3 bases and V by 8 bases; bases with no gene match: 6. CDR1 and CDR2 (germline): SNHLY, FYNNEI. The length of the CDR3 is 14 residues. The DNA of the CDR3 is TGTGCCAGCCGTTGGGACAGGGGTGACACTGAAGCTTTCTTT. Residues: CASRWDRGDTEAFF. Full variable domain (remainder filled in from reference TRBV2 and TRBJ1-1): EPEVTQTPSHQVTQMGQEVILRCVPISNHLYFYWYRQILGQKVEFLVSFYNNEISEKSEIFDDQFSVERPDGSNFTLKIRSTKLEDSAMYFCASRWDRGDTEAFFGQGTRLTVV.

The V and J genes are TRBV6-2 or TRBV6-3 and TRBJ2-3; 14 positions agree with TRBD2. The germline CDR1 and CDR2 sequences are MNHEY and SVGEGT. The CDR3 has 17 residues. V lost 4 bases, J lost 2 bases, and 5 bases stayed unmatched. The CDR3 protein is CASSSGLAGDFTDTQYF. CDR3 nucleotide sequence: TGTGCCAGCAGTTCGGGACTAGCGGGGGATTTCACAGATACGCAGTATTTT.

This clonotype was detected a few times. CDR3 in DNA: TGTGCCAGCAGCCGGATAGGGGAGAGCACAGATACGCAGTATTTT. This gives the protein CASSRIGESTDTQYF. The J gene is TRBJ2-3, the V gene TRBV7-6, with D possibly being TRBD1 or TRBD2 (5 bases each). V dropped 5 bases and J dropped 0 bases, with 12 bases sitting between them. The germline V gene encodes CDR1 SGHVS and CDR2 FNYEAQ. The CDR3 totals 15 residues.

The V and J genes are TRBV27 and TRBJ2-1; 10 positions match TRBD2. CDR3 length: 16 amino acids. J lost 9 bases, V lost 0 bases, and 8 bases had no gene match. Per germline, CDR1 MNHEY and CDR2 SMNVEV (reference sequence). This CDR3 reads CASSLSAGLAIVEQFF. DNA of the CDR3: TGTGCCAGCAGTTTATCCGCGGGACTAGCGATAGTTGAGCAGTTCTTC.

Many counts were recorded for this clonotype. This CDR3 is CASSRSPYEQYF. For the CDR3, the DNA is TGCGCCAGCAGCCGCTCCCCCTACGAGCAGTACTTC. V gene TRBV5-1 combines with J gene TRBJ2-7; no reliable D call. The germline V and J ends were trimmed by 4 bases and 2 bases, with 7 bases remaining between them. The CDR3 runs to 12 residues. Germline V gene data show CDR1 as SGHRS and CDR2 as YFSETQ. Looking up the rest from reference TRBV5-1 and TRBJ2-7 gives the full variable domain: KAGVTQTPRYLIKTRGQQVTLSCSPISGHRSVSWYQQTPGQGLQFLFEYFSETQRNKGNFPGRFSGRQFSNSRSEMNVSTLELGDSALYLCASSRSPYEQYFGPGTRLTVT.

This sequence joins TRBV20-1 and TRBJ2-1, with 14 bases that match TRBD2. This CDR3 has 22 amino acids. The V gene's germline CDR1 is DFQATT and CDR2 SNEGSKA (reference sequence). DNA of the CDR3: TGCAGATGTAGAAGCTGCTGTCTTCAGGATATGCCCCCGGGACTAGCGGGAGACGAGCAGTTCTTC. It is translated as CRCRSCCLQDMPPGLAGDEQFF.